The sequence of this T cell receptor beta chain was determined in a study of OX40 agonist ivuxolimab in advanced cancers. The wider study: The patients got ivuxolimab, which is an agonistic anti-OX40 (CD134) antibody.

Using immunoSEQ multiplex PCR, the repertoire was profiled, and TCRdb retains in-frame clones only, with some absent. The sample has about 75,000 clones; roughly nine tenths are singletons. The TCR comes from an adult with an advanced solid tumor such as melanoma, head and neck, liver or kidney cancer. The sequenced sample was CD4+ or CD8+ T cells sorted from blood, obtained in a trial of the OX40 agonist ivuxolimab.

The CDR3 DNA follows: TGTGCCAGCGGAGAAACAGGGTTGAACACTGAAGCTTTCTTT. This encodes CASGETGLNTEAFF. The chain joins TRBV5-4 to TRBJ1-1; TRBD1 might be the D (6 bases). The CDR3 covers 14 residues. Germline-derived CDR1 and CDR2 are SGHNT and YYREEE (reference sequence). V lost 7 bases, J lost 0 bases, and 13 bases lay in between.